These 6 T cell receptor beta chains share one sample of origin, sequenced in a study of cytomegalovirus exposure and HLA in healthy donors. PCR employed 60 Vbeta and 13 Jbeta primers. Assay: immunoSEQ multiplex PCR; the TCRdb copy retains only in-frame clones and omits some. The sample lists roughly 75,000 clones; about 79% were seen once. Sequencing was done on a sample of PBMCs. The receptors were sampled from an older man in good health and CMV-seropositive.

The chain employs TRBV28 and TRBJ1-5; possible D gene TRBD1, 5 bases. Germline V lookup: CDR1 MDHEN, CDR2 SYDVKM. The CDR3 is 14 amino acids. The V end was cut by 6 bases, the J end by 6 bases, with 15 bases between. This CDR3 is CASRFQGKGQPQHF. DNA for the CDR3: TGTGCCAGCAGATTCCAGGGAAAGGGTCAGCCCCAGCATTTT.

V gene TRBV7-9 combines with J gene TRBJ2-7, with 8 bases fitting TRBD1. Germline-derived CDR1 and CDR2 are SEHNR and FQNEAQ (reference sequence). Trimming at V came to 5 bases and at J to 9 bases, leaving 12 bases not matched to a gene. The CDR3 is made up of 14 amino acids. This CDR3 reads CASSPSPGTGMQYF. CDR3 sequence (DNA): TGTGCCAGCAGCCCCAGTCCCGGGACAGGAATGCAGTACTTC. Based on the CDR3 plus reference TRBV7-9 and TRBJ2-7, the full variable domain is DTGVSQNPRHKITKRGQNVTFRCDPISEHNRLYWYRQTLGQGPEFLTYFQNEAQLEKSRLLSDRFSAERPKGSFSTLEIQRTEQGDSAMYLCASSPSPGTGMQYFGPGTRLTVT.

Of note for this clone: The junction does not match germline at one end; this may be a read error. This chain links TRBV5-1 with TRBJ2-3, with D perhaps matching TRBD1 (6 bases). This CDR3 comprises 15 residues. CDR1 is SGHRS and CDR2 is YFSETQ in the germline V gene. The CDR3 sequence: CTSSYRDINTDTQYF. CDR3 DNA sequence: TGCACCAGCAGCTACCGGGACATTAACACAGATACGCAGTATTTT.

The chain uses TRBV25-1 and TRBJ2-7; D may be TRBD2 (5 bases). V lost 11 bases and J lost 2, with 13 bases in between. Per germline, CDR1 MGHDK and CDR2 SYGVNS. CDR3 length: 12 amino acids. CDR3 sequence: CACRGSTYEQYF. The DNA of the CDR3 is TGTGCCTGCCGCGGGTCAACCTACGAGCAGTACTTC.

The chain carries TRBV7-9 and TRBJ2-7, with TRBD2 matching over 11 bases. CDR1 is SEHNR, CDR2 FQNEAQ, per germline (reference sequence). The CDR3 extends over 16 amino acids. The V gene end was trimmed by 5 bases and the J gene end by 5 bases; junction bases not matched to a gene: 11. This chain's CDR3 is CASSIPSGRPNNEQYF. CDR3 DNA: TGTGCCAGCAGCATACCTAGCGGGAGGCCGAATAACGAGCAGTACTTC.

The chain joins TRBV7-8 to TRBJ2-7, with TRBD1 matching over 9 bases. Per germline, CDR1 SGHVS and CDR2 FQNEAQ. CDR3 size: 14 residues. With V trimmed by 5 bases and J by 3 bases, 5 bases remained unmatched. The CDR3 sequence: CASSPKTGGYEQYF. The CDR3 DNA reads TGTGCCAGCAGCCCCAAGACAGGGGGCTACGAGCAGTACTTC.